This TCR beta chain was captured in a study of blood T cell repertoires in COVID-19. The wider study: T cells, B-cell-depleted T cells, or PBMCs provided the cDNA or gDNA that served as material.

As processed by the authors: Amplification of reference gene primers was used by the study to estimate nucleated cell counts. TCRdb's table, derived via immunoSEQ multiplex PCR, lists solely in-frame clones and lacks some. V, J and clone size are those of that table, while D and trimming were read from the DNA. The repertoire holds 70,000 to 95,000 clones, with nearly 90% as singletons. The ends were cut back, 6 bases at V and 2 bases at J, with 11 bases in the middle. Germline loops: CDR1 KGHSH, CDR2 LQKENI. The CDR3 totals 13 residues. The rearrangement links TRBV18 to TRBJ2-7; D uncertain. The sequence was collected from a man aged 65 to 85 with acute or convalescent COVID-19. Sequenced: peripheral blood. The CDR3 is CASSKSSTYEQYF. For the CDR3, the DNA is TGTGCCAGCTCCAAGTCTAGTACCTACGAGCAGTACTTC.